This T cell receptor (beta chain) originates from a study of shared clonotypes between healthy human individuals. Study-wide context: The donor group consisted of a couple of women and three men, aged 18 to 49.

The CDR3 extends over 14 amino acids. The germline V gene has CDR1 MDHEN and CDR2 SYDVKM. Trimming stripped 5 bases from V and 4 bases from J, with 11 bases between. The study's findings and limits: Sharing of clonotypes among donors was expected to vary with sequencing depth.

Genomic DNA per cell subset filled all wells of several immunoSEQ plates. Template amounts of roughly 0.3 ug DNA, about 30,000 T cell genomes, were employed in unsorted PBMC replicate PCRs. Measured with immunoSEQ multiplex PCR; TCRdb has only the in-frame clones, and not every one. The sample consists of about 460,000 clones, approximately 77% of them appearing once. Comment on this clone: Its antigen is not known.

Sequencing was done on a sample of PBMCs. The clonotype comes from a woman in her thirties or forties in good health. Some clones in this sample may be carry-over from other donors' samples. V gene TRBV28 combines with J gene TRBJ1-4; D is perhaps TRBD1 (5 bases). CDR3 in amino acids: CASSRQSGNEKLFF. In nucleotides, the CDR3 is TGTGCCAGCAGTCGACAGAGTGGTAATGAAAAACTGTTTTTT.